One sample yielded the 7 T cell receptor beta chains listed below, sequenced in a study of shared clonotypes between healthy human individuals. Data came from immunoSEQ multiplex PCR; TCRdb stores just in-frame clones and leaves some out. The sample has about 2.4 million clones, 93% seen once. The sample was naive CD4+ T cells from PBMCs. Sample subset: CD45RA+ positively selected. Every receptor here comes from a man between 18 and 35 years old in good health. Some clones in this sample may be carry-over from other donors' samples.

The chain couples TRBV18 to TRBJ1-2, with unresolved D. CDR1 and CDR2 (germline): KGHSH, LQKENI. The CDR3 consists of 14 residues. V was clipped by 3 bases and J by 0 bases, with 8 bases between them. CDR3 protein: CASSPSSANYGYTF. The CDR3 region has the DNA TGTGCCAGCTCACCGTCCTCGGCTAACTATGGCTACACCTTC.

The V gene is TRBV28, the J gene TRBJ1-2; D is undetermined. The V gene's germline CDR1 is MDHEN and CDR2 SYDVKM. The CDR3 loop spans 14 amino acids. Trimming pared 3 bases from V and 8 bases from J, leaving 16 bases between. The CDR3 protein is CASSFPVPGMGYTF. CDR3 nucleotide sequence: TGTGCCAGCAGTTTCCCGGTCCCTGGAATGGGCTACACCTTC.

The chain couples TRBV7-8 to TRBJ2-2; tentatively, D is TRBD1 (6 bases). Trimming pared 5 bases from V and 7 bases from J, leaving 11 bases between. This CDR3 has 13 residues. Germline V gene lookup returns CDR1 SGHVS and CDR2 FQNEAQ. CDR3 loop: CASSKDSFGELFF. DNA for the CDR3: TGTGCCAGCAGCAAGGACAGCTTCGGGGAGCTGTTTTTT.

The V and J genes are TRBV4-2 and TRBJ1-2; 8 bases are shared with TRBD1. The CDR3 is made up of 15 amino acids. The germline CDR1 and CDR2 sequences are LGHNA and YNFKEQ. Trimming cost V 4 bases and J 2 bases; bases outside gene matches: 6. The CDR3, as DNA: TGTGCCAGCAGCCCAGGCGGACAGGGAAACTATGGCTACACCTTC. This encodes CASSPGGQGNYGYTF.

DNA of the CDR3: TGTGCCAGCAGTACCACAGGGGGCTGGGGCTACGAGCAGTACTTC. Translated: CASSTTGGWGYEQYF. The chain links TRBV28 to TRBJ2-7; 9 positions agree with TRBD1. The CDR3 extends over 15 amino acids. The V segment lost 5 bases and the J segment 3 bases; nucleotides outside the gene matches: 8. Germline CDR1 reads MDHEN; CDR2 reads SYDVKM.

CDR3 residues: CASSFAEGNTIYF. The CDR3 bases are TGTGCCAGCAGCTTTGCGGAGGGAAACACCATATATTTT. The J gene is TRBJ1-3, the V gene TRBV7-2; D gene unclear. V dropped 3 bases and J dropped 4 bases, with 7 bases sitting between them. CDR1 is SGHTA, CDR2 FQGNSA, per germline. The length of the CDR3 is 13 residues. The full variable domain, completed using reference TRBV7-2 and TRBJ1-3, is GAGVSQSPSNKVTEKGKDVELRCDPISGHTALYWYRQSLGQGLEFLIYFQGNSAPDKSGLPSDRFSAERTGGSVSTLTIQRTQQEDSAVYLCASSFAEGNTIYFGEGSWLTVV.

This chain links TRBV7-3 with TRBJ2-1; D is unresolved. This CDR3 has 17 amino acids. Germline loops: CDR1 SGHTA, CDR2 FQGTGA. V was clipped by 4 bases and J by 2 bases, with 18 bases between them. In DNA, the CDR3 is TGTGCCAGCAGCTCCCGCCCGCACAGCGATCCCTACAATGAGCAGTTCTTC. It specifies CASSSRPHSDPYNEQFF.